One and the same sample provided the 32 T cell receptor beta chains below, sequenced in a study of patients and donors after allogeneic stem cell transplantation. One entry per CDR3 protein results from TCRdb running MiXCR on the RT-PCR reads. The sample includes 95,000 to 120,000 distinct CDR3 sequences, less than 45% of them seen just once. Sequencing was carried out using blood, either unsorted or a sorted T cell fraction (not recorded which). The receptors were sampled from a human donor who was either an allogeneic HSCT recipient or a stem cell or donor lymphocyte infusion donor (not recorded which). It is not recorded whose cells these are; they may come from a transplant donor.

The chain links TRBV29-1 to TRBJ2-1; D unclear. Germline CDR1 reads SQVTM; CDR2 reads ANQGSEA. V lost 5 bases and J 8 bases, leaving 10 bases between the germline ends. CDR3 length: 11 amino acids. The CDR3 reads CSVRWRDEQFF. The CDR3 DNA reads TGCAGCGTTCGGTGGCGTGATGAGCAGTTCTTC.

Here the CDR3 DNA reads TGTGCCAGCGTCGATGGGGCAGGGGGTCACACAGATACGCAGTATTTT. It translates to CASVDGAGGHTDTQYF. The gene calls are TRBV25-1 and TRBJ2-3, with 7 bases aligning to TRBD1. CDR1 is MGHDK and CDR2 is SYGVNS in the germline V gene. The CDR3 sequence is 16 residues long. V shed 8 bases, J shed 2 bases, and the junction held 13 bases outside the gene matches. Full variable domain (outside the CDR3, taken from reference TRBV25-1 and TRBJ2-3): EADIYQTPRYLVIGTGKKITLECSQTMGHDKMYWYQQDPGMELHLIHYSYGVNSTEKGDLSSESTVSRIRTEHFPLTLESARPSHTSQYLCASVDGAGGHTDTQYFGPGTRLTVL.

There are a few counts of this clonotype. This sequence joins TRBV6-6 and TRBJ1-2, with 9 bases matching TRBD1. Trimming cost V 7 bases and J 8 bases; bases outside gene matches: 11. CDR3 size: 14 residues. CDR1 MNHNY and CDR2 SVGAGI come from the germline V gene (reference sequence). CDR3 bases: TGTGCCAGCACCCCTGGACCGGGACAGGGCGGCTACACCTTC. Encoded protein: CASTPGPGQGGYTF.

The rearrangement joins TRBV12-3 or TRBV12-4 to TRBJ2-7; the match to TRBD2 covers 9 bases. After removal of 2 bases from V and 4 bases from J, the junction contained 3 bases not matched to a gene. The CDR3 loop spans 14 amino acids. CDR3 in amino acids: CASSLRTSAYEQYF. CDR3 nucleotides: TGTGCCAGCAGTTTACGGACTAGCGCTTACGAGCAGTACTTC.

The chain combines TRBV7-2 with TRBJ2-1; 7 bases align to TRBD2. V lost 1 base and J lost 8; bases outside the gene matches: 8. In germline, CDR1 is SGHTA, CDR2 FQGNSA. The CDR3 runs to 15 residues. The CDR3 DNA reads TGTGCCAGCAGCTTAGGATGGGGGGGAAGGGATGAGCAGTTCTTC. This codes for CASSLGWGGRDEQFF.

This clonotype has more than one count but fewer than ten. Here the CDR3 DNA reads TGTGCCAGCAGCACCTATTTACCAGGGGGCCCTGGCTACACCTTC. Residues: CASSTYLPGGPGYTF. The chain couples TRBV7-9 to TRBJ1-2, with 8 bases identical to TRBD1. This CDR3 spans 15 amino acids. The J segment lost 7 bases and the V segment lost 5 bases, leaving 12 bases of the junction unmatched. Germline-derived CDR1 and CDR2 are SEHNR and FQNEAQ (reference sequence).

The CDR3 bases are TGTGCCAGCAGCGGGACTCCGAACACCGGGGAGCTGTTTTTT. Protein product: CASSGTPNTGELFF. The chain is built from TRBV9 and TRBJ2-2, with D possibly being TRBD2 (5 bases). The CDR3 is made up of 14 amino acids. Germline lookup yields CDR1 SGDLS and CDR2 YYNGEE. V lost 3 bases to trimming and J lost 0 bases, with 6 bases between them.

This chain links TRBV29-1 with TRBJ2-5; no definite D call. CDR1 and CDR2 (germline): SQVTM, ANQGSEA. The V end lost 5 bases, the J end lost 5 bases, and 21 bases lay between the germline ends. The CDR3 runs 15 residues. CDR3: CSVRPSRGLEETQYF. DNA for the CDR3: TGCAGCGTTCGCCCGTCTAGAGGCCTTGAGGAGACCCAGTACTTC.

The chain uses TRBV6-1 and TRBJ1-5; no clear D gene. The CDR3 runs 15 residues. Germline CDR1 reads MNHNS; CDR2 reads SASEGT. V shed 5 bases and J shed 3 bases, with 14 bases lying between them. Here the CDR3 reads CASSYLRVNNQPQHF. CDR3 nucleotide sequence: TGTGCCAGCAGTTACCTCCGGGTAAACAATCAGCCCCAGCATTTT.

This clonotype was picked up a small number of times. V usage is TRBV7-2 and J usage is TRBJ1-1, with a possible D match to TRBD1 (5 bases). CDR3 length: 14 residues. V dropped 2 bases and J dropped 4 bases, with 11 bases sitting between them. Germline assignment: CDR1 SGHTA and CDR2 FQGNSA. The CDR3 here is CASSLLGGSTEAFF. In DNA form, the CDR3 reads TGTGCCAGCAGCTTATTGGGGGGGAGCACTGAAGCTTTCTTT.

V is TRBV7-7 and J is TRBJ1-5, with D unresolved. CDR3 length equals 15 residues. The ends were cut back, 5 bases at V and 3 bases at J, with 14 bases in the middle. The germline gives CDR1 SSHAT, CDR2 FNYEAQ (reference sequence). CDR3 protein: CASSPARQNNQPQHF. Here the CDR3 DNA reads TGTGCCAGCAGCCCCGCTCGACAAAACAATCAGCCCCAGCATTTT.

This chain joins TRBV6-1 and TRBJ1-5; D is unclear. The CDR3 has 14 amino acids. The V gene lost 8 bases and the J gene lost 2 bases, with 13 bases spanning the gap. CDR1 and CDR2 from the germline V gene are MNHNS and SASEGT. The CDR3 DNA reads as TGTGCCAGCTCTTCCGGGAGGGGCAATCAGCCCCAGCATTTT. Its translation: CASSSGRGNQPQHF.

The CDR3 loop reads CASRPQAGVSYEQYF. CDR3 nucleotide sequence: TGTGCCAGCCGACCCCAGGCGGGAGTTAGCTACGAGCAGTACTTC. The chain links TRBV12-3 or TRBV12-4 to TRBJ2-7, with 7 bases matching TRBD2. This CDR3 contains 15 residues. V was pared by 8 bases and J by 3 bases, with 13 bases of the junction left unmatched.

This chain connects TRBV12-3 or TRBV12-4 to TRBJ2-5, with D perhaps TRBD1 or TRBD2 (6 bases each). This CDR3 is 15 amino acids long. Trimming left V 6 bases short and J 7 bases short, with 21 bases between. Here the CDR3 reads CASRPFGGPVRTQYF. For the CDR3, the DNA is TGTGCCAGCAGGCCCTTTGGGGGGCCCGTGAGGACCCAGTACTTC.

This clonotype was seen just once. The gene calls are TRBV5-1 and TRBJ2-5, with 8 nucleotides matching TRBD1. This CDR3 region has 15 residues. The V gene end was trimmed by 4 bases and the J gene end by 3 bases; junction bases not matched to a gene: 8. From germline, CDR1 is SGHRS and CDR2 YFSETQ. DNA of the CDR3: TGCGCCAGCAGCATCGTGCCGACAGGGGAAGAGACCCAGTACTTC. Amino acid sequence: CASSIVPTGEETQYF.

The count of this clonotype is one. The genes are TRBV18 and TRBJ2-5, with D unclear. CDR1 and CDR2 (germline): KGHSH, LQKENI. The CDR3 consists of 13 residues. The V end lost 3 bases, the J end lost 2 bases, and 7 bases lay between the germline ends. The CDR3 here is CASSPGFQETQYF. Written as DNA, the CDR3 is TGTGCCAGCTCACCCGGGTTTCAAGAGACCCAGTACTTC.

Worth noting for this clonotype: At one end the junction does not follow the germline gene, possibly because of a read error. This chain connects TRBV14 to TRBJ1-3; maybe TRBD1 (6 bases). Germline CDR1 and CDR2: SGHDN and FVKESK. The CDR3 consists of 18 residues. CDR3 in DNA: TGTGCCAGCAGCCGGCAAGAAATGGGACATCCTTCTGGAAACCCCATATATTTT. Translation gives CASSRQEMGHPSGNPIYF.

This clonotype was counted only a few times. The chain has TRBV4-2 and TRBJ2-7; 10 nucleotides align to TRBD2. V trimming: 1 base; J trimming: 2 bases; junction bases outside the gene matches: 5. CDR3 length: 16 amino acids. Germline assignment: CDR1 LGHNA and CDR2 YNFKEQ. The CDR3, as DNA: TGTGCCAGCAGCCAAGGAATGCTAGCGGGAGCCTACGAGCAGTACTTC. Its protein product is CASSQGMLAGAYEQYF.

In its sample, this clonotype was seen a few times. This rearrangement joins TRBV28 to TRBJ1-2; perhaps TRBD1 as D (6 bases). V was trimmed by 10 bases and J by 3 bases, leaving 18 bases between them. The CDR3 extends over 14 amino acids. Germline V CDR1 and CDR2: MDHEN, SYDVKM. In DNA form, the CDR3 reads TGTGCCACCCGAACCGGGACACCTCACTATGGCTACACCTTC. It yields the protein CATRTGTPHYGYTF.

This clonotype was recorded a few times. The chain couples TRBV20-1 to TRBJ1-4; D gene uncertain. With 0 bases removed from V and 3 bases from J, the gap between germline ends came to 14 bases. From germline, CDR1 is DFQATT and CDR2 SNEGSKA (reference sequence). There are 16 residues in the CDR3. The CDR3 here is CSAREHSSASNEKLFF. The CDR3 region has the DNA TGCAGTGCTAGAGAGCACAGCAGCGCTTCTAATGAAAAACTGTTTTTT.

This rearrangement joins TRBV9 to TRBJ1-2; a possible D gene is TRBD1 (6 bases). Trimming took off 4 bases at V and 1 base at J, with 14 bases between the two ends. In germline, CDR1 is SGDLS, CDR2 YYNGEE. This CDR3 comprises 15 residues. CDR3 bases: TGTGCCAGCAGCCCACGTACAGGGCTTAACTATGGCTACACCTTC. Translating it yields CASSPRTGLNYGYTF.

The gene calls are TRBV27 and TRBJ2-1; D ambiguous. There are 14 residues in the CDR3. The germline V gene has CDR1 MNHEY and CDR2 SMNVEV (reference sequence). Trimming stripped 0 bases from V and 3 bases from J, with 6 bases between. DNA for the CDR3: TGTGCCAGCAGTTTATCCCGGTACTACAATGAGCAGTTCTTC. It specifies CASSLSRYYNEQFF.

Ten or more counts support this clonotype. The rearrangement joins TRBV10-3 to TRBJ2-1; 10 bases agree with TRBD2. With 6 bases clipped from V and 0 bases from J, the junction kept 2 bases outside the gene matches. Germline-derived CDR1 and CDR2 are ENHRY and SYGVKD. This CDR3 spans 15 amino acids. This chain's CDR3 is CAIRTSGPSYNEQFF. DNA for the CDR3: TGTGCCATCAGGACTAGCGGGCCCTCCTACAATGAGCAGTTCTTC.

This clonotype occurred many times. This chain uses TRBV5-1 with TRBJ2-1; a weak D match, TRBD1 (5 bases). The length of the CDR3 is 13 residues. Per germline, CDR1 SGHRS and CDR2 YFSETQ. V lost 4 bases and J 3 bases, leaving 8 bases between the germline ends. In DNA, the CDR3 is TGCGCCAGCAGCGAGACAGACTACAATGAGCAGTTCTTC. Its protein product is CASSETDYNEQFF. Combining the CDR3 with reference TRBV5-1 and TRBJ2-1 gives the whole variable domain KAGVTQTPRYLIKTRGQQVTLSCSPISGHRSVSWYQQTPGQGLQFLFEYFSETQRNKGNFPGRFSGRQFSNSRSEMNVSTLELGDSALYLCASSETDYNEQFFGPGTRLTVL.

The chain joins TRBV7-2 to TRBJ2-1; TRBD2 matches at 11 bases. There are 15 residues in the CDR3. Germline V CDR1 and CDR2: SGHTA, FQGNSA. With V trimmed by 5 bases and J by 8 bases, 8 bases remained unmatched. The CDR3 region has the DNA TGTGCCAGCAGCCGGGGGACTAGCGGAGGGCATGAGCAGTTCTTC. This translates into CASSRGTSGGHEQFF.

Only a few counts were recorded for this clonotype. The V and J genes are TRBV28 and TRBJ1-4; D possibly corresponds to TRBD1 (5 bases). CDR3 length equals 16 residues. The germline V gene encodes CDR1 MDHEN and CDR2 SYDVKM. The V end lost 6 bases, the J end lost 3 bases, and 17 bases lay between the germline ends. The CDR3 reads CASSYASGFANEKLFF. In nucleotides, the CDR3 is TGTGCCAGCAGCTATGCCTCAGGGTTCGCTAATGAAAAACTGTTTTTT.

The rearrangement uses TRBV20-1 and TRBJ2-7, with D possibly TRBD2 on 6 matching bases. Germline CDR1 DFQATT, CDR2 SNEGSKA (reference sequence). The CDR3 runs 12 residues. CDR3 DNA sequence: TGCAGCGCCAGTAGCGGTACCTACGAGCAGTACTTC. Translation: CSASSGTYEQYF.

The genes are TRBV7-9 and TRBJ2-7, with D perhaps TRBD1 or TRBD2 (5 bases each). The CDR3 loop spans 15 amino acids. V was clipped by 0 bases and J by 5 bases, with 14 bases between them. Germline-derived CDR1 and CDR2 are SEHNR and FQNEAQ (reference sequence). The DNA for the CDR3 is TGTGCCAGCAGCTTAGCGCACCGGGACGCGGACGAGCAGTACTTC. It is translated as CASSLAHRDADEQYF.

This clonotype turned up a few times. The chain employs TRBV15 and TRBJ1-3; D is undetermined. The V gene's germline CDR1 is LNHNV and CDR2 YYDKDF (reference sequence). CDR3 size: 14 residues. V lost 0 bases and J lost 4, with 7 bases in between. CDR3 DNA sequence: TGTGCCACCAGCAGAGATGAAAGGGGAAACACCATATATTTT. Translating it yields CATSRDERGNTIYF.

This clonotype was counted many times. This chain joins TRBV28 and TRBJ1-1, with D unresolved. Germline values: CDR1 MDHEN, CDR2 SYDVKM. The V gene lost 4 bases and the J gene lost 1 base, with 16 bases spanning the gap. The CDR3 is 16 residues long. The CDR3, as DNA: TGTGCCAGCAGTTCAGCCGTGCAAGGCGCGAACACTGAAGCTTTCTTT. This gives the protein CASSSAVQGANTEAFF.

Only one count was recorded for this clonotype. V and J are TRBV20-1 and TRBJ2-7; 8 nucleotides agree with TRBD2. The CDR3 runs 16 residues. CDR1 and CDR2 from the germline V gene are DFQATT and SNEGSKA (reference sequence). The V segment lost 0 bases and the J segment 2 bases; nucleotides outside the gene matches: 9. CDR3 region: CSARDPRGGATYEQYF. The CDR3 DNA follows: TGCAGTGCTAGAGACCCCCGGGGGGGAGCGACCTACGAGCAGTACTTC.

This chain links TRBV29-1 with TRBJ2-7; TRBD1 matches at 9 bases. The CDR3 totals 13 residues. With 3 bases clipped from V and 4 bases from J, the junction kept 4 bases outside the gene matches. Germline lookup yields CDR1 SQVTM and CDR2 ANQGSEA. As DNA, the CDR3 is TGCAGCGTTGAGGGGACAGGGAAGTACGAGCAGTACTTC. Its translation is CSVEGTGKYEQYF.